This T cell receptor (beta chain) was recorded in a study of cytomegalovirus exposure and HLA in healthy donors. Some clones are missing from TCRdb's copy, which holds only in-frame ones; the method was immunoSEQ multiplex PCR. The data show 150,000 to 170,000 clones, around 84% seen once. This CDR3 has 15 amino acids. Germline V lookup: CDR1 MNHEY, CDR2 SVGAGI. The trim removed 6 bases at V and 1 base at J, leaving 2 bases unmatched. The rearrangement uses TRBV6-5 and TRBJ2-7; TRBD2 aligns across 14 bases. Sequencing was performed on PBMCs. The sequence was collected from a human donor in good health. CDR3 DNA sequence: TGTGCCAGCAGCGGGACTAGCGGGGGTTCCTACGAGCAGTACTTC. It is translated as CASSGTSGGSYEQYF.